This TCR beta chain is drawn from a study of cytomegalovirus exposure and HLA in healthy donors. The overall study: Around 200 million T cells yielded more than 90 million unique TCR beta sequences, as an earlier analysis found. HLA-typed donors were the source of around 77 million unique TCRs held in an early data release.

Study results and limitations: When analyzed later, a missense DCLRE1C variant was found to be linked to TCR beta V- and J-gene trimming.

Comments on this clone: The antigen is not known.

PCR was performed using 60 Vbeta and 13 Jbeta primers. Sequencing used immunoSEQ multiplex PCR; TCRdb keeps in-frame clones, though not all of them. This table holds roughly 120,000 clones, roughly 80% found once. CDR1 is MNHNS and CDR2 is SASEGT in the germline V gene. The V gene end was trimmed by 3 bases and the J gene end by 0 bases; junction bases not matched to a gene: 5. The CDR3 contains 16 residues. The gene calls are TRBV6-1 and TRBJ2-3; 8 positions agree with TRBD2. The origin of this receptor is a woman aged 18-29 years in good health and CMV-seronegative. Sequencing used PBMCs. The DNA of the CDR3 is TGTGCCAGCAGTGACCAAGCGGGAGATAGCACAGATACGCAGTATTTT. It yields the protein CASSDQAGDSTDTQYF.